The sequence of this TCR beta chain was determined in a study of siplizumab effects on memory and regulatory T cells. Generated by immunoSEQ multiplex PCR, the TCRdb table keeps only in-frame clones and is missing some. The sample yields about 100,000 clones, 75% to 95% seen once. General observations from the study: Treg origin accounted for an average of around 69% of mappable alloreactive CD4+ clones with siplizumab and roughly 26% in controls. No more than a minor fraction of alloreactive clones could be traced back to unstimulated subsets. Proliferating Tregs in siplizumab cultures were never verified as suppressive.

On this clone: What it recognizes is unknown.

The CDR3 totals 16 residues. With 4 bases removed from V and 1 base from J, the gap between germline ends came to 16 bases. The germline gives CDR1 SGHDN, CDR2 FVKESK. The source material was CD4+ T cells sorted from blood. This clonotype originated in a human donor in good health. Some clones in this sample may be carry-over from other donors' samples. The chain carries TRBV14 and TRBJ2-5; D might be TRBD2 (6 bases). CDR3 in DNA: TGTGCCAGCAGCCGCTCGAAGGGAGGCAGCCAAGAGACCCAGTACTTC. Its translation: CASSRSKGGSQETQYF.